Sequencing of this T cell receptor (beta chain) was carried out in a study of control samples from healthy donors and cancer patients (dated by TCRdb to the early 2020s). The library was built by means of the immunoSEQ multiplex PCR assay. What TCRdb holds here is the immuneACCESS table cut down to in-frame rearrangements. Part of the clones is not present; checked against another copy, under half of the missing clones reflect an unresolved V gene, and the others are unexplained. In this sample the table shows around 140,000 clones, nearly 90% of which occur a single time. Jointly, the top ten make up around 6.9% of the sample. On this clone itself: Its antigen is unknown. Base qualities are not recorded, but no much larger clone differs from it by a single base.

V is cut by 7 bases and J by 5 bases, and the space between the germline ends is 18 bases. Taken from cysteine to phenylalanine, the CDR3 has 15 residues. CDR3 DNA only is kept here, 45 bases in frame from base 1. The germline V gene gives CDR1 as SGHRS and CDR2 as YFSETQ. The specimen was PBMCs. The receptor chain draws on TRBV5-1 and TRBJ2-2, and possibly TRBD2, on 5 matching bases. This TCR was recovered from a man aged 50-60 years with head and neck cancer. The CDR3 is CASLEGLRRTGELFF. The base sequence is TGCGCCAGCCTCGAGGGCCTGAGGAGGACCGGGGAGCTGTTTTTT.